The next 13 T cell receptor beta chains were all read from a single sample in a study of blood T cell repertoires in COVID-19. Only in-frame clones appear in the TCRdb table, and some are missing; sequencing was by immunoSEQ multiplex PCR. The table lists some 200,000 clones, 89% of them singletons, with 4% to 5.5% in the top ten. Material for sequencing was peripheral blood. The receptor set was obtained from a woman in her thirties or forties with acute or convalescent COVID-19.

J is TRBJ2-7 and V is TRBV18; 8 bases line up with TRBD1. V was pared by 6 bases and J by 5 bases, with 12 bases of the junction left unmatched. Germline CDR1 KGHSH, CDR2 LQKENI. The length of the CDR3 is 15 residues. In DNA, the CDR3 is TGTGCCAGCTCGACGAGCGGACAGGGTCCCCACGAGCAGTACGTC. Amino acids: CASSTSGQGPHEQYV.

V and J are TRBV24-1 and TRBJ2-3; 9 bases map to TRBD1. Germline V gives CDR1 KGHDR, CDR2 SFDVKD. The J segment lost 5 bases and the V segment lost 3 bases, leaving 2 bases of the junction unmatched. This CDR3 region has 14 residues. CDR3 residues: CATSDNRGRDTQYF. DNA of the CDR3: TGTGCCACCAGTGATAACAGGGGGCGAGATACGCAGTATTTT.

This clone was recorded a few times. The genes are TRBV13 and TRBJ1-1; 9 bases match TRBD1. Unmatched junction bases numbered 7, after V lost 3 bases and J lost 5 bases. Per germline, CDR1 PRHDT and CDR2 FYEKMQ (reference sequence). This CDR3 is built from 15 residues. The CDR3 sequence is CASSFSGTGRTEAFF. For the CDR3, the DNA is TGTGCCAGCAGCTTTTCCGGGACAGGGCGGACTGAAGCTTTCTTT.

The CDR3 here is CASSQDGQMNTEAFF. For the CDR3, the DNA is TGTGCCAGCAGCCAAGACGGACAGATGAACACTGAAGCTTTCTTT. The chain carries TRBV3-1 (or the pseudogene TRBV3-2) and TRBJ1-1, with D perhaps TRBD1 (6 bases). This CDR3 region has 15 residues. CDR1 LGHDT and CDR2 YNNKEL come from the germline V gene (reference sequence). Trimming took off 0 bases at V and 0 bases at J, with 8 bases between the two ends.

The chain is built from TRBV7-8 and TRBJ1-5; tentatively, D is TRBD1 (6 bases). V was cut by 5 bases and J by 0 bases, with 23 bases left in between. CDR1 and CDR2 (germline): SGHVS, FQNEAQ. The CDR3 contains 19 residues. The CDR3 DNA reads TGTGCCAGCAGCCCACTAGGACAGAGAGGAGTTTATAGCAATCAGCCCCAGCATTTT. This codes for CASSPLGQRGVYSNQPQHF.

This clone was seen more than once but under ten times. The V and J genes are TRBV19 and TRBJ1-5; D might be TRBD1 (5 bases). V was shortened by 9 bases and J by 1 base, with 13 bases between the two germline ends. The CDR3 is 14 amino acids. Germline CDR1 reads LNHDA; CDR2 reads SQIVND (reference sequence). DNA of the CDR3: TGTGCCAGCGCAGGGCAACAGAGCAATCAGCCCCAGCATTTT. This translates into CASAGQQSNQPQHF. The variable domain in full, completed from reference TRBV19 and TRBJ1-5, reads DGGITQSPKYLFRKEGQNVTLSCEQNLNHDAMYWYRQDPGQGLRLIYYSQIVNDFQKGDIAEGYSVSREKKESFPLTVTSAQKNPTAFYLCASAGQQSNQPQHFGDGTRLSIL.

The V and J genes are TRBV19 and TRBJ1-5; D ambiguous. V was clipped by 6 bases and J by 2 bases, with 14 bases between them. The germline V gene has CDR1 LNHDA and CDR2 SQIVND (reference sequence). This CDR3 contains 15 residues. Written as DNA, the CDR3 is TGTGCCAGTAGCCTTAGACGGACTCGCAATCAGCCCCAGCATTTT. Protein product: CASSLRRTRNQPQHF.

The chain joins TRBV27 to TRBJ1-6; D gene uncertain. Germline CDR1 reads MNHEY; CDR2 reads SMNVEV (reference sequence). Trimming cost V 2 bases and J 5 bases, with 7 bases left between them. The CDR3 consists of 14 residues. The CDR3 spells CASSLRENNSPLHF. CDR3 in DNA: TGTGCCAGCAGTTTAAGAGAGAATAATTCACCCCTCCACTTT.

The chain recombines TRBV2 with TRBJ2-4, with D possibly being TRBD1 (6 bases). Germline V lookup: CDR1 SNHLY, CDR2 FYNNEI. The CDR3 loop spans 12 amino acids. V dropped 8 bases and J dropped 4 bases, with 9 bases sitting between them. The CDR3 loop reads CASHGQKNIQYF. CDR3 in DNA: TGTGCCAGCCACGGACAGAAAAACATTCAGTACTTC.

The V and J genes are TRBV3-1 (or the pseudogene TRBV3-2) and TRBJ2-7, with TRBD1 identical over 10 bases. The CDR3 totals 13 residues. Looked up from germline, CDR1 is LGHDT and CDR2 is YNNKEL (reference sequence). Germline trimming cut 1 base from V and 7 bases from J; bases unmatched to any gene: 1. CDR3 nucleotides: TGTGCCAGCAGCCAAGGGACAGGGGGGGAGCAGTACGTC. It encodes CASSQGTGGEQYV.

This chain uses TRBV12-2 with TRBJ2-2; the table's D gene call, TRBD2, was not cross checked with the DNA. TRBV12-2 is deemed a pseudogene. This CDR3 has 19 residues. CDR3 bases: TGTGCAAGTCGCTTAGCTATATTTGTAGCGGGGGATGTCACCGGGGAGCTGTTTTTT. It yields the protein CASRLAIFVAGDVTGELFF.

The V and J genes are TRBV19 and TRBJ1-5, with D hard to call. V lost 8 bases and J lost 0, with 11 bases in between. The germline gives CDR1 LNHDA, CDR2 SQIVND (reference sequence). The CDR3 runs to 14 residues. This CDR3 reads CASGEDYSNQPQHF. The CDR3 region has the DNA TGTGCCAGTGGCGAGGATTATAGCAATCAGCCCCAGCATTTT. The variable domain in full, with the rest retrieved from reference TRBV19 and TRBJ1-5, is DGGITQSPKYLFRKEGQNVTLSCEQNLNHDAMYWYRQDPGQGLRLIYYSQIVNDFQKGDIAEGYSVSREKKESFPLTVTSAQKNPTAFYLCASGEDYSNQPQHFGDGTRLSIL.

The V gene is TRBV3-1 (or the pseudogene TRBV3-2), the J gene TRBJ1-6; weak D call: TRBD1 (6 bases). Germline V CDR1 and CDR2: LGHDT, YNNKEL (reference sequence). CDR3 length: 17 amino acids. Trimming stripped 2 bases from V and 9 bases from J, with 20 bases between. The CDR3 DNA is TGTGCCAGCAGCCAACCTGGGGCGGGGGCGGGGGGTTCACCCCTCCACTTT. Its translation is CASSQPGAGAGGSPLHF.